This TCR beta chain was identified during a study of blood T cell repertoires in COVID-19. The overall study: The United States, Italy and Spain provided the acute and convalescent COVID-19 samples.

In the original analysis: The authors estimated nucleated cell counts from reference gene primer amplification. Method: immunoSEQ multiplex PCR; TCRdb's copy keeps in-frame clones and lacks some. Clone size and the V and J calls come from that table; the DNA yielded D and trimming. The table has 100,000 to 150,000 clones, 88% seen once. Germline CDR1 is WSHSY and CDR2 is SAAADI. The V segment lost 7 bases and the J segment 6 bases; nucleotides outside the gene matches: 11. The CDR3 covers 16 residues. The rearrangement links TRBV10-2 to TRBJ1-6, with 8 positions matching TRBD1. The source is a man aged 45 to 65 with acute or convalescent COVID-19. Sequenced sample: peripheral blood. CDR3 region: CASTHDDGQGNSPLHF. CDR3 DNA: TGCGCCAGCACCCATGATGATGGACAGGGTAATTCACCCCTCCACTTT.